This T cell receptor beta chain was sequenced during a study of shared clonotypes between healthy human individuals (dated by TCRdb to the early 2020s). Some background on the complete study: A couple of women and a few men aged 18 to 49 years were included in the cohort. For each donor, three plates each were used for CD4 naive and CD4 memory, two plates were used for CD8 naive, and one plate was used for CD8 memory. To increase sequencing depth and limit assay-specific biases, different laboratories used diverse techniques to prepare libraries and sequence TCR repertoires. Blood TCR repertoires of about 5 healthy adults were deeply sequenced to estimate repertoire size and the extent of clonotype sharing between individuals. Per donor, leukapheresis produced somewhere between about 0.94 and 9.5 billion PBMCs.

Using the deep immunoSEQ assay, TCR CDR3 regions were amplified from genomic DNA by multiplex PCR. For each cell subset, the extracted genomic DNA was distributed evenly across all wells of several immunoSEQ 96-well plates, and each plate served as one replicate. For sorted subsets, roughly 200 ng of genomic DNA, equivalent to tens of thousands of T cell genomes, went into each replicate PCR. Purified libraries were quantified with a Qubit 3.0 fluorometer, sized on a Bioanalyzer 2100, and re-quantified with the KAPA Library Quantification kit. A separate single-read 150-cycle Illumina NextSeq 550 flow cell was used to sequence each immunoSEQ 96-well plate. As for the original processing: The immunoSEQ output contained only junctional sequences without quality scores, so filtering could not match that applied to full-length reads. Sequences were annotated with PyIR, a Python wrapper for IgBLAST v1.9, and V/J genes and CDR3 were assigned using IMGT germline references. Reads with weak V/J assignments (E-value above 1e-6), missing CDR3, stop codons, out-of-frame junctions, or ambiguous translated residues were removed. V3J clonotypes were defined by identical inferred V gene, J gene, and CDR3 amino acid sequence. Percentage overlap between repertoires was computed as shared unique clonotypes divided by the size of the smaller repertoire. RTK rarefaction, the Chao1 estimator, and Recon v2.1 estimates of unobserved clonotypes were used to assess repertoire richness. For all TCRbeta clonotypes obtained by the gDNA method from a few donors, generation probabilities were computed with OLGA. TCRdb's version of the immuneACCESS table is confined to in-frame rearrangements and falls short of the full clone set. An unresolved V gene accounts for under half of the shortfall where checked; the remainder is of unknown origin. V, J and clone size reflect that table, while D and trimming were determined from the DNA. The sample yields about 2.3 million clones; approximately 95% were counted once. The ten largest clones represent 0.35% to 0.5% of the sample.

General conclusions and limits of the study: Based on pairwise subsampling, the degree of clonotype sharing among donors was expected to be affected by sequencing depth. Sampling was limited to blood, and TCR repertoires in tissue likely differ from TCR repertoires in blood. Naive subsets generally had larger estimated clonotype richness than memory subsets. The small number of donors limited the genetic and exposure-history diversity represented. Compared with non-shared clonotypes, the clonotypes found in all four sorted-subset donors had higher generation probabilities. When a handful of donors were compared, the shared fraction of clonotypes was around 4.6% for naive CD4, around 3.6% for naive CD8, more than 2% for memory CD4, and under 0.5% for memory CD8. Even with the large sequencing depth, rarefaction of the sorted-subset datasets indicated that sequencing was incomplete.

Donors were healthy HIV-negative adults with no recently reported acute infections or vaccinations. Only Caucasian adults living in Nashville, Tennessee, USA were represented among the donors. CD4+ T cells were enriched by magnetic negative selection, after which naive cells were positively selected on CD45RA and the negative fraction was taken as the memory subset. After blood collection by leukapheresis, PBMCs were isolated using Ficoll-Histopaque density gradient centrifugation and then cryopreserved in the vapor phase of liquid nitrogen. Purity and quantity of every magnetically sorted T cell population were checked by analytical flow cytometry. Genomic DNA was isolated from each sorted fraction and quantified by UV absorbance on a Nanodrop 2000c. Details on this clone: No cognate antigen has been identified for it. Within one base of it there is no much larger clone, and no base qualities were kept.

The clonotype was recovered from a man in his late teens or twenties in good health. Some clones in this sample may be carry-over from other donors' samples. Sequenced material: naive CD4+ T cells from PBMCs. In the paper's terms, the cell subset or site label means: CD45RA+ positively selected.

The DNA reads as follows: TGTGCCAGCAGTTACTCCCGAAGGTCTGGGGCCAACGTCCTGACTTTC. This translates into CASSYSRRSGANVLTF. The V gene is TRBV6-5 and the J gene is TRBJ2-6, with the D gene call left open. At the junction V is shortened by 0 bases and J by 1 base, with 7 bases in between. The cysteine opens and the phenylalanine closes a CDR3 of 16 amino acids. Just the 48-base CDR3 DNA is kept, in frame starting at base 1. Reading the germline V gene gives CDR1 MNHEY and CDR2 SVGAGI.